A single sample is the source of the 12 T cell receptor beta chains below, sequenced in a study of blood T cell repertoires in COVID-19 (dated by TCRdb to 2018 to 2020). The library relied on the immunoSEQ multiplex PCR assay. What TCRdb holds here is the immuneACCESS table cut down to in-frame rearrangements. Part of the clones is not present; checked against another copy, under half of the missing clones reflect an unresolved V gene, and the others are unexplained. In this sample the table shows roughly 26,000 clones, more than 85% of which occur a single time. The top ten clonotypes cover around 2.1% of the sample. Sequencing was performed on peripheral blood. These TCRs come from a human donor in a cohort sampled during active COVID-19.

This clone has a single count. The CDR3 region has the DNA TGTGCCAGCAGCTTAACCGCCAGTCGGGTCTATGGCTACACCTTC. Its translation is CASSLTASRVYGYTF. The chain employs TRBV7-9 and TRBJ1-2; D gene unclear. The CDR3 sequence is 15 residues long. The V gene's germline CDR1 is SEHNR and CDR2 FQNEAQ (reference sequence). Trimming removed 2 bases from V and 4 bases from J, with 14 bases in between.

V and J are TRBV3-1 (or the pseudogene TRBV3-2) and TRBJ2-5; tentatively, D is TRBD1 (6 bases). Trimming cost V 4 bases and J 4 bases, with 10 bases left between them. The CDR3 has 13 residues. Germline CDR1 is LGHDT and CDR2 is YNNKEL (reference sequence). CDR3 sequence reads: CASSLGQRETQYF. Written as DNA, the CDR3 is TGTGCCAGCAGCCTAGGACAGAGAGAGACCCAGTACTTC.

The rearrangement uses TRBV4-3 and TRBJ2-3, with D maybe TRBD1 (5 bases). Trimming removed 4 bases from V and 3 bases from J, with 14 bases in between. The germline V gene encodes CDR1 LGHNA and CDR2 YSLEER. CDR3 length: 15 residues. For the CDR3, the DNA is TGCGCCAGCAGCCCCAGGGAAGGTGGGACAGATACGCAGTATTTT. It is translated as CASSPREGGTDTQYF.

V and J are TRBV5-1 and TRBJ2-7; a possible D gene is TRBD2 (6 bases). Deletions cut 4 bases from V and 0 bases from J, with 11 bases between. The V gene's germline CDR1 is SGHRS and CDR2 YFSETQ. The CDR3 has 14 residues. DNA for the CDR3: TGCGCCAGCAGCCGGGACTCGCCCTCCTACGAGCAGTACTTC. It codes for CASSRDSPSYEQYF.

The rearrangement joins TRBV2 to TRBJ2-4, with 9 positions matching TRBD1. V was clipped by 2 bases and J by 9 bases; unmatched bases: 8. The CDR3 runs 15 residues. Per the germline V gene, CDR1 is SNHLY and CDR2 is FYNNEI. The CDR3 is CASSETLQDRGIQYF. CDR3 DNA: TGTGCCAGCAGTGAAACCCTCCAGGACAGGGGCATTCAGTACTTC.

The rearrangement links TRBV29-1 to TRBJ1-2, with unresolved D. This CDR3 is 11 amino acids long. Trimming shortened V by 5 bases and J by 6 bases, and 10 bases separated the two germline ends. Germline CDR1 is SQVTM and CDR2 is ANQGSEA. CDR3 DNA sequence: TGCAGCGTTTGCTGCGCCGATGGCTACACCTTC. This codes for CSVCCADGYTF.

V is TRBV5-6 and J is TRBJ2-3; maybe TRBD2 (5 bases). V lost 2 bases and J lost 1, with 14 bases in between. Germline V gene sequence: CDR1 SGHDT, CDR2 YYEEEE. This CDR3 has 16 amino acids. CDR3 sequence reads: CASSFGSYAGTDTQYF. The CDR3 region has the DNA TGTGCCAGCAGCTTTGGGAGTTATGCGGGCACAGATACGCAGTATTTT.

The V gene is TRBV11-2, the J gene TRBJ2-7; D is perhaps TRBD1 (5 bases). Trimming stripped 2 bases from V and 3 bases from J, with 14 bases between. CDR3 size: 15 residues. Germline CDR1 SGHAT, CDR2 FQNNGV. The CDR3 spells CASSLLWTSDYEQYF. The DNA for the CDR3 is TGTGCCAGCAGCTTATTGTGGACATCCGACTACGAGCAGTACTTC.

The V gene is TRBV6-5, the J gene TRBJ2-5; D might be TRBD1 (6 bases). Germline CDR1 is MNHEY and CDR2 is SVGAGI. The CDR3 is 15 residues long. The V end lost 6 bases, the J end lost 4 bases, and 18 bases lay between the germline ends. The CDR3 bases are TGTGCCAGCAGCCAACAGGGATGGGGGAGAGAGACCCAGTACTTC. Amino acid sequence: CASSQQGWGRETQYF.

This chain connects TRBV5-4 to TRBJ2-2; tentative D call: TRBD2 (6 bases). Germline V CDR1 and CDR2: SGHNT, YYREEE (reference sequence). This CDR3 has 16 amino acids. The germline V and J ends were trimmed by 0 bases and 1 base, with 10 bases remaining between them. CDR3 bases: TGTGCCAGCAGCTTGGGAGGAGGGCGGAACACCGGGGAGCTGTTTTTT. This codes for CASSLGGGRNTGELFF.

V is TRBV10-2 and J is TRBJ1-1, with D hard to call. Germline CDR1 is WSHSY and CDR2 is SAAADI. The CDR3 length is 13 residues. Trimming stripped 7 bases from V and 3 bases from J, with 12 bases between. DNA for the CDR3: TGCGCCAGCACCGTCGGTCTAGACACTGAAGCTTTCTTT. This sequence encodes CASTVGLDTEAFF.

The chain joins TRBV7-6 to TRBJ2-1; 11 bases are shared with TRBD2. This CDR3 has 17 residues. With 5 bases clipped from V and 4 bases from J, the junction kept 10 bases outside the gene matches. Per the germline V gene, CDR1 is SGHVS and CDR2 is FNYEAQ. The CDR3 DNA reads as TGTGCCAGCAGCGCGCGAGGGACTAGCGGATCTTACAATGAGCAGTTCTTC. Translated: CASSARGTSGSYNEQFF.